This T cell receptor (beta chain) comes out of a study of CD8+ T cells in alopecia areata. Once RNA had been extracted, it was reverse transcribed into cDNA to act as the sequencing template. Repertoires were generated with immunoSEQ multiplex PCR, while TCRdb's copy carries only in-frame clones and drops some. The sample carries approximately 99,000 clones, approximately 59% recorded once. This clone was observed a single time. The TCR comes from a human donor in good health. The sequenced sample consisted of CD8+ T cells sorted from blood.

The CDR3 coding sequence is TGTGCCAGCAGCTTAGGCGGACCCGCCTACGAGCAGTACTTC. This gives the protein CASSLGGPAYEQYF. V usage is TRBV13 and J usage is TRBJ2-7; D ambiguous. The CDR3 length is 14 residues. In germline, CDR1 is PRHDT, CDR2 FYEKMQ (reference sequence). Trimming left V 0 bases short and J 2 bases short, with 8 bases between.